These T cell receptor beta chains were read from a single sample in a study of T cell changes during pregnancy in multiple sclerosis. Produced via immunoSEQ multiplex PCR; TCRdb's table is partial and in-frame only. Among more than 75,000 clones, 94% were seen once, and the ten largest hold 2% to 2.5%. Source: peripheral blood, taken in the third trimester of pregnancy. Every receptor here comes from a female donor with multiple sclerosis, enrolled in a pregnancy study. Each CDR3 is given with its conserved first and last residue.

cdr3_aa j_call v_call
CASSQGRQGYYGYTF TRBJ1-2 TRBV4-1
CAIHSQGSEQYF TRBJ2-7 TRBV10-3
CAISPDRYLGDGYTF TRBJ1-2 TRBV10-3
CASSVPDSKNIQYF TRBJ2-4 TRBV9
CASSSYEGDGANVLTF TRBJ2-6 TRBV13
CASSKVGVGNQPQHF TRBJ1-5 TRBV21-1
CSVEAPGTGGGYTF TRBJ1-2 TRBV29-1
CASRATSGAYNEQFF TRBJ2-1 TRBV2
CASSPGGVINEQYF TRBJ2-7 TRBV9
CASSLVAGGWETQYF TRBJ2-5 TRBV14
CASSVAGSLSYEQYF TRBJ2-7 TRBV2
CASRIQGIVYGYTF TRBJ1-2 TRBV2
CASSQVAADSYNEQFF TRBJ2-1 TRBV4-1
CASSLRGRDEQFF TRBJ2-1 TRBV5-8
CASRQGGGNTIYF TRBJ1-3 TRBV27
CASSPGTGGSPLHF TRBJ1-6 TRBV6-6
CASSLVPGGNQPQHF TRBJ1-5 TRBV5-1
CASSSWEGEEQYF TRBJ2-7 TRBV6-6
CATEAGLQETQYF TRBJ2-5 TRBV10-3
CASSLSMTGRATNEKLFF TRBJ1-4 TRBV5-1
CASSPGGPYNSPLHF TRBJ1-6 TRBV18
CASSYYGGTSPLHF TRBJ1-6 TRBV6-5
CASSWGRLAEQETQYF TRBJ2-5 TRBV5-4